One and the same sample provided the 16 T cell receptor beta chains below, sequenced in a study of neoadjuvant anti-PD-1 for oral cavity cancer. Measured with immunoSEQ multiplex PCR; TCRdb has only the in-frame clones, and not every one. The repertoire has some 7,600 clones, approximately 55% of them found once; the top ten carry 12%. Here the sequenced sample was tumor tissue, taken before nivolumab (anti-PD-1) treatment. All receptors come from a person aged 40-85 years with oral cavity squamous cell carcinoma.

This clone occurred a few times. The CDR3 DNA is TGTGCCAGCAGCTTAGAAGGGAGCCTCAACAATGAGCAGTTCTTC. Its translation is CASSLEGSLNNEQFF. The chain links TRBV7-8 to TRBJ2-1; D perhaps matches TRBD2 (5 bases). Germline CDR1 reads SGHVS; CDR2 reads FQNEAQ. The CDR3 sequence is 15 residues long. Trimming pared 1 base from V and 5 bases from J, leaving 12 bases between.

This chain joins TRBV18 and TRBJ2-7; D is perhaps TRBD2 (5 bases). CDR1 is KGHSH, CDR2 LQKENI, per germline. This CDR3 comprises 15 residues. The V gene lost 1 base and the J gene lost 5 bases, with 15 bases spanning the gap. The CDR3 DNA sequence: TGTGCCAGCTCACCACGAGGAGGCCTTACCCACGAGCAGTACTTC. Protein: CASSPRGGLTHEQYF.

This sequence joins TRBV11-1 and TRBJ2-7, with 14 bases identical to TRBD2. V dropped 5 bases and J dropped 6; count of bases not matched to a gene: 6. The CDR3 extends over 15 amino acids. Per germline, CDR1 SGHAT and CDR2 FQDESV (reference sequence). CDR3 protein: CASSPRLAGGGEQYF. The CDR3 bases are TGTGCCAGCAGCCCCAGACTAGCGGGAGGGGGCGAGCAGTACTTC. The full variable domain, in which reference TRBV11-1 and TRBJ2-7 provide the parts outside the CDR3, is EAEVAQSPRYKITEKSQAVAFWCDPISGHATLYWYRQILGQGPELLVQFQDESVVDDSQLPKDRFSAERLKGVDSTLKIQPAELGDSAMYLCASSPRLAGGGEQYFGPGTRLTVT.

In this sample, this clone turned up a few times. The chain has TRBV29-1 and TRBJ2-1; TRBD1 matches at 7 bases. V lost 2 bases and J lost 1; bases outside the gene matches: 14. Germline values: CDR1 SQVTM, CDR2 ANQGSEA. The CDR3 is made up of 18 amino acids. DNA of the CDR3: TGCAGCGTTGAAATCGTTGTCAGGGGGTTCGGATCCTACAATGAGCAGTTCTTC. Its translation: CSVEIVVRGFGSYNEQFF.

The rearrangement joins TRBV18 to TRBJ2-2; 9 bases match TRBD1. V shed 0 bases, J shed 6 bases, and the junction held 2 bases outside the gene matches. Germline CDR1 KGHSH, CDR2 LQKENI. This CDR3 comprises 15 residues. CDR3 in DNA: TGTGCCAGCTCACCACCGGGACAGGGCGCCGGGGAGCTGTTTTTT. It specifies CASSPPGQGAGELFF.

This sequence joins TRBV7-2 and TRBJ2-6; D may be TRBD1 (6 bases). V was pared by 3 bases and J by 0 bases, with 15 bases between. Germline V gives CDR1 SGHTA, CDR2 FQGNSA. This CDR3 is 18 amino acids long. CDR3 loop: CASSFYHRALSGANVLTF. CDR3 nucleotides: TGTGCCAGCAGCTTCTACCACAGGGCCCTCTCTGGGGCCAACGTCCTGACTTTC.

The rearrangement links TRBV2 to TRBJ2-7; 12 bases are shared with TRBD2. The germline V gene has CDR1 SNHLY and CDR2 FYNNEI. The CDR3 is 20 amino acids. The V gene end was trimmed by 3 bases and the J gene end by 3 bases; junction bases not matched to a gene: 18. CDR3 region: CASSDGRGGPTSGSFYEQYF. The CDR3 DNA follows: TGTGCCAGCAGTGATGGTAGGGGAGGGCCGACTAGCGGGAGTTTCTACGAGCAGTACTTC.

This clone was seen a few times. The rearrangement links TRBV7-3 to TRBJ2-3, with 12 bases fitting TRBD2. The CDR3 extends over 16 amino acids. V shed 5 bases, J shed 1 base, and the junction held 4 bases outside the gene matches. Germline V gene lookup returns CDR1 SGHTA and CDR2 FQGTGA. DNA for the CDR3: TGTGCCAGCAGCCGACTAGCGGGAGTTGGCACAGATACGCAGTATTTT. Its protein product is CASSRLAGVGTDTQYF.

V and J are TRBV6-5 and TRBJ2-2, with D possibly TRBD2 on 6 matching bases. The CDR3 totals 15 residues. Germline CDR1 MNHEY, CDR2 SVGAGI. V was trimmed by 7 bases and J by 0 bases, leaving 12 bases between them. The CDR3 sequence is CASTLGGANTGELFF. CDR3 nucleotides: TGTGCCAGCACCCTGGGAGGCGCGAACACCGGGGAGCTGTTTTTT.

V is TRBV6-5 and J is TRBJ1-5; weak D call: TRBD1 (6 bases). The CDR3 totals 14 residues. V lost 6 bases to trimming and J lost 4 bases, with 13 bases between them. Per germline, CDR1 MNHEY and CDR2 SVGAGI. The DNA of the CDR3 is TGTGCCAGCAGCCGCCCGGGGGCTAATCAGCCCCAGCATTTT. Its protein product is CASSRPGANQPQHF.

The chain uses TRBV11-2 and TRBJ2-1; D not resolved. Trimming pared 3 bases from V and 0 bases from J, leaving 6 bases between. Germline values: CDR1 SGHAT, CDR2 FQNNGV. The CDR3 consists of 14 residues. The CDR3 loop is CASSLDFSYNEQFF. CDR3 nucleotide sequence: TGTGCCAGCAGCTTGGATTTCTCCTACAATGAGCAGTTCTTC.

The chain has TRBV6-1 and TRBJ2-7; D may be TRBD2 (5 bases). Trimming took 7 bases from V and 5 from J, leaving 21 bases between them. The CDR3 extends over 15 amino acids. Germline V gene lookup returns CDR1 MNHNS and CDR2 SASEGT. Here the CDR3 reads CASTLEDLYNNEQYF. As DNA, the CDR3 is TGTGCCAGCACCCTGGAGGACCTTTACAACAACGAGCAGTACTTC.

The chain carries TRBV30 and TRBJ2-1, with D maybe TRBD2 (6 bases). There are 13 residues in the CDR3. V was cut by 5 bases and J by 0 bases, with 8 bases left in between. The germline V gene has CDR1 GTSNPN and CDR2 SVGIG (reference sequence). The CDR3 nucleotides are TGTGCCTGGGCCGGGGGCTCCTACAATGAGCAGTTCTTC. The encoded protein is CAWAGGSYNEQFF.

This chain links TRBV10-3 with TRBJ1-5; no clear D. Germline V lookup: CDR1 ENHRY, CDR2 SYGVKD. There are 14 residues in the CDR3. Trimming pared 3 bases from V and 6 bases from J, leaving 12 bases between. The CDR3 DNA reads as TGTGCCATCAGTGATTGGCAGGAGGTTCAGCCCCAGCATTTT. It encodes CAISDWQEVQPQHF.

In this sample, this clone turned up a few times. The chain employs TRBV6-5 and TRBJ1-4; 7 bases align to TRBD1. The CDR3 consists of 15 residues. Germline loops: CDR1 MNHEY, CDR2 SVGAGI. V gave up 0 bases and J gave up 6 bases; unmatched junction bases: 4. The CDR3 coding sequence is TGTGCCAGCAGTTACTCGTACAGGGGTGATGAAAAACTGTTTTTT. Residues: CASSYSYRGDEKLFF.

This sequence joins TRBV5-1 and TRBJ2-7, with D maybe TRBD2 (6 bases). Germline V gene sequence: CDR1 SGHRS, CDR2 YFSETQ. V lost 3 bases and J 1 base, leaving 11 bases between the germline ends. This CDR3 comprises 14 residues. This CDR3 is CASSWRGNSYEQYF. In DNA form, the CDR3 reads TGCGCCAGCAGCTGGCGGGGAAATTCCTACGAGCAGTACTTC.